This TCR beta chain appears in the sequencing data of a study of T-cell memory formation after mild COVID-19. The overall study: Clusters were largely donor specific. Study-level results: Several responding clones turned up in pre-infection memory, indicating that cross-reactive memory may have taken part. Contracting CD4+ clones were located mainly in CM and EM, and CD8+ clones in EMRA.

The germline V and J ends were trimmed by 1 base and 9 bases, with 9 bases remaining between them. The CDR3 sequence is 12 residues long. The germline CDR1 and CDR2 sequences are SGHTA and FQGNSA. MiXCR, run by TCRdb on the 5' RACE reads, gives a single entry per CDR3 protein. The sample lists about 38,000 distinct CDR3 sequences; roughly 10% were seen once. This clonotype was counted between two and nine times. Antigen: not known. The source of this sequence is a man in his late teens or twenties who had mild COVID-19 (a few samples of this study predate the infection). Cell type and time point are not known. Sequenced: PBMCs or a T cell subset sorted from them (not recorded which). The V and J genes are TRBV7-2 and TRBJ1-2; tentatively, D is TRBD1 (5 bases). The CDR3 DNA is TGTGCCAGCAGCTTAGATACAGGCCGCTACACCTTC. Its protein is CASSLDTGRYTF.